The sequence of this T cell receptor beta chain was determined in a study of breast tumors, draining lymph nodes, adjacent tissues. Whole-study results and caveats: Data only fit, rather than demonstrated, lymph node origin of most tumor T cells. Tumor and nontumor repertoires were significantly more similar in luminal-like than in basal-like breast cancer. Most tumor T cells seemingly derive from lymph node, then expand in tumor. Tumor repertoires ranked between lymph nodes and nontumor tissue in diversity, with V and J gene preferences.

TCRdb reprocessed the multiplex PCR reads via MiXCR and lists one record per CDR3 protein. In the table there are tens of thousands of distinct CDR3 sequences, 20% to 25% of which are singletons. V was clipped by 3 bases and J by 6 bases, with 18 bases between them. The germline CDR1 and CDR2 sequences are LNHDA and SQIVND (reference sequence). The CDR3 covers 15 residues. This clonotype was counted ten times or more. Its antigen is currently unknown. The receptor was isolated from a female donor with breast cancer. Some clones in this sample may be carry-over from other donors' samples. Sequenced material: breast tumor tissue. The chain joins TRBV19 to TRBJ2-7; the D gene is possibly TRBD1 (5 bases). The CDR3 coding sequence is TGTGCCAGTAGTATTACAGGAGAACCGTTCCTCGAGCAGTACTTC. It encodes CASSITGEPFLEQYF. The full variable domain, rest sourced from reference TRBV19 and TRBJ2-7, is DGGITQSPKYLFRKEGQNVTLSCEQNLNHDAMYWYRQDPGQGLRLIYYSQIVNDFQKGDIAEGYSVSREKKESFPLTVTSAQKNPTAFYLCASSITGEPFLEQYFGPGTRLTVT.